These 13 T cell receptor beta chains were sequenced from one sample in a study of identical twins. TCRdb itself ran the 5' RACE reads through MiXCR, one entry per CDR3 protein. The data show roughly 720,000 distinct CDR3 sequences, around a sixth seen once. These same data were also listed under a study on T cells expressing NK-cell markers.

The sample taken for sequencing was PBMCs. The receptor set was obtained from a woman between 18 and 29 years old in good health.

The J gene is TRBJ2-1, the V gene TRBV6-5; 16 nucleotides line up with TRBD2. Looked up from germline, CDR1 is MNHEY and CDR2 is SVGAGI. V was clipped by 2 bases and J by 9 bases; unmatched bases: 4. The CDR3 contains 16 residues. The CDR3 DNA follows: TGTGCCAGCAGTTACGGGACTAGCGGGAGGGCCGCTGAGCAGTTCTTC. Protein sequence: CASSYGTSGRAAEQFF.

The J gene is TRBJ2-5, the V gene TRBV4-2; 11 bases are shared with TRBD2. Per the germline V gene, CDR1 is LGHNA and CDR2 is YNFKEQ. This CDR3 spans 15 amino acids. With 2 bases clipped from V and 4 bases from J, the junction kept 3 bases outside the gene matches. The CDR3 here is CASSQIAGGPETQYF. Here the CDR3 DNA reads TGTGCCAGCAGCCAAATAGCGGGGGGGCCAGAGACCCAGTACTTC.

This clonotype was picked up many times. The chain uses TRBV12-3 or TRBV12-4 and TRBJ1-2; a weak D match, TRBD1 (5 bases). V was clipped by 7 bases and J by 9 bases, with 15 bases between them. CDR3 length: 12 amino acids. CDR3 sequence: CASTTQGWRYTF. CDR3 DNA sequence: TGTGCCAGCACTACTCAGGGTTGGCGCTACACCTTC.

V and J are TRBV20-1 and TRBJ2-6; D gene uncertain. The germline gives CDR1 DFQATT, CDR2 SNEGSKA (reference sequence). This CDR3 spans 16 amino acids. V gave up 5 bases and J gave up 1 base, with 15 bases separating them. DNA of the CDR3: TGCAGTGCTCACACCAAGACGCGGTCTGGGGCCAACGTCCTGACTTTC. Amino acids: CSAHTKTRSGANVLTF.

This chain joins TRBV20-1 and TRBJ2-3; D possibly corresponds to TRBD2 (6 bases). This CDR3 has 17 residues. Germline CDR1 is DFQATT and CDR2 is SNEGSKA (reference sequence). Trimming took off 0 bases at V and 6 bases at J, with 22 bases between the two ends. CDR3 DNA: TGCAGTGCTAGAGATCAGCGAGCGGGCGGACGGAAGGATACGCAGTATTTT. This encodes CSARDQRAGGRKDTQYF.

This clonotype was found a few times. The CDR3 reads CASTDSGTGNGYTF. The DNA of the CDR3 is TGTGCCAGCACCGATTCCGGGACAGGGAACGGCTACACCTTC. This chain uses TRBV12-3 or TRBV12-4 with TRBJ1-2, with 9 nucleotides matching TRBD1. V shed 7 bases, J shed 8 bases, and the junction held 11 bases outside the gene matches. The CDR3 runs 14 residues.

The chain recombines TRBV5-1 with TRBJ2-3, with TRBD1 as a possible D gene (5 bases). Between the trimmed V and J ends, which lost 4 bases and 0 bases, there was a span of 15 bases. The CDR3 is made up of 16 amino acids. CDR1 and CDR2 (germline): SGHRS, YFSETQ. Here the CDR3 reads CASSPQSGFSTDTQYF. CDR3 coding DNA: TGCGCCAGCAGCCCTCAATCAGGGTTTAGCACAGATACGCAGTATTTT. The variable domain in full, completed from reference TRBV5-1 and TRBJ2-3, reads KAGVTQTPRYLIKTRGQQVTLSCSPISGHRSVSWYQQTPGQGLQFLFEYFSETQRNKGNFPGRFSGRQFSNSRSEMNVSTLELGDSALYLCASSPQSGFSTDTQYFGPGTRLTVL.

The chain joins TRBV12-3 or TRBV12-4 to TRBJ2-1; the D call may be TRBD1 or TRBD2 (6 bases each). The CDR3 length is 13 residues. Trimming took 3 bases from V and 8 from J, leaving 11 bases between them. The CDR3 DNA reads as TGTGCCAGCAGTTTTAACGGGGGCGATGAGCAGTTCTTC. Its translation: CASSFNGGDEQFF.

This clonotype was recorded at least ten times. The genes are TRBV21-1 and TRBJ1-1. TRBV21-1 is assigned pseudogene status. The CDR3 extends over 14 amino acids. CDR3 coding DNA: TGTGCCAGCAGCAAAGTTAGGGATGACACTGAAGCTTTCTTT. This gives the protein CASSKVRDDTEAFF.

This clonotype was seen a few times. The CDR3 here is CSAQAGQGSGYGYTF. The CDR3 DNA reads as TGCAGTGCCCAGGCGGGACAGGGGTCGGGCTATGGCTACACCTTC. The gene calls are TRBV20-1 and TRBJ1-2; 10 bases are shared with TRBD1. V gave up 6 bases and J gave up 4 bases; unmatched junction bases: 11. CDR3 length: 15 amino acids. Germline CDR1 reads DFQATT; CDR2 reads SNEGSKA (reference sequence).

This chain links TRBV7-9 with TRBJ1-2, with unresolved D. The V end was cut by 4 bases, the J end by 8 bases, with 11 bases between. The CDR3 length is 12 residues. CDR1 is SEHNR, CDR2 FQNEAQ, per germline (reference sequence). The CDR3 sequence is CASSSSTGGYTF. CDR3 nucleotide sequence: TGTGCCAGCAGCTCTTCGACGGGAGGCTACACCTTC. Full variable domain (outside the CDR3, taken from reference TRBV7-9 and TRBJ1-2): DTGVSQNPRHKITKRGQNVTFRCDPISEHNRLYWYRQTLGQGPEFLTYFQNEAQLEKSRLLSDRFSAERPKGSFSTLEIQRTEQGDSAMYLCASSSSTGGYTFGSGTRLTVV.

This chain connects TRBV6-5 to TRBJ2-7; tentatively, D is TRBD2 (7 bases). V lost 1 base and J 6 bases, leaving 13 bases between the germline ends. Germline V lookup: CDR1 MNHEY, CDR2 SVGAGI. The CDR3 is made up of 14 amino acids. The CDR3 protein is CASSYWGGLIEQYF. The CDR3 DNA follows: TGTGCCAGCAGTTACTGGGGGGGCTTAATCGAGCAGTACTTC.

The chain has TRBV6-5 and TRBJ1-1; 9 bases fit TRBD1. The germline V gene has CDR1 MNHEY and CDR2 SVGAGI. The CDR3 runs 15 residues. The J segment lost 6 bases and the V segment lost 4 bases, leaving 9 bases of the junction unmatched. The chain's CDR3 is CASSSLGQGRPEAFF. CDR3 sequence (DNA): TGTGCCAGCAGTTCCCTCGGACAGGGGAGACCTGAAGCTTTCTTT.